This TCR beta chain was captured by sequencing in a study of T-cell reconstitution after alpha-beta-depleted transplantation in children. Unique molecular identifiers tagged the TCRbeta library. TCRdb fed the PCR reads into MiXCR, producing one record per CDR3 protein. The sample lists about 540,000 distinct CDR3 sequences, around 19% seen once, with 3.3% in the top ten. Germline loops: CDR1 DFQATT, CDR2 SNEGSKA (reference sequence). The CDR3 runs to 17 residues. V was trimmed by 5 bases and J by 0 bases, leaving 20 bases between them. This specimen consisted of PBMCs from the stem cell graft donor, obtained from the stem cell graft. The sequence came from a human donor who donated a stem cell graft to a child with acute lymphoblastic leukemia. The chain employs TRBV20-1 and TRBJ2-4, with D possibly TRBD1 on 5 matching bases. The CDR3 is CSAVPLQASIAKNIQYF. CDR3 bases: TGCAGTGCTGTCCCCCTACAGGCCTCTATAGCCAAAAACATTCAGTACTTC.